Shown below are 3 T cell receptor beta chains from a single sample sequenced in a study of T cell responses to AZD1222 COVID-19 vaccine. Produced via immunoSEQ multiplex PCR; TCRdb's table is partial and in-frame only. The sample has around 160,000 clones, over 80% seen once; the top ten hold under 4%. The sequences come from peripheral blood, collected 28 days after the second AZD1222 dose. The receptors stem from an adult who received the AZD1222 COVID-19 vaccine.

The chain joins TRBV7-9 to TRBJ2-5; TRBD2 is a possible D gene (5 bases). CDR1 is SEHNR and CDR2 is FQNEAQ in the germline V gene (reference sequence). This CDR3 is 15 amino acids long. Between the trimmed V and J ends, which lost 2 bases and 4 bases, there was a span of 14 bases. The CDR3 bases are TGTGCCAGCAGCTTACCAAGGAGGTTAGGAGAGACCCAGTACTTC. Translation: CASSLPRRLGETQYF. Filled out from reference TRBV7-9 and TRBJ2-5, the complete variable domain reads DTGVSQNPRHKITKRGQNVTFRCDPISEHNRLYWYRQTLGQGPEFLTYFQNEAQLEKSRLLSDRFSAERPKGSFSTLEIQRTEQGDSAMYLCASSLPRRLGETQYFGPGTRLLVL.

This rearrangement joins TRBV7-2 to TRBJ1-2; TRBD1 aligns across 8 bases. The CDR3 has 13 amino acids. V gave up 7 bases and J gave up 4 bases; unmatched junction bases: 5. Looked up from germline, CDR1 is SGHTA and CDR2 is FQGNSA. CDR3 nucleotides: TGTGCCAGCAACCCTGGACAGGGCTATGGCTACACCTTC. This translates into CASNPGQGYGYTF.

This chain connects TRBV6-1 to TRBJ1-5; maybe TRBD1 (5 bases). Germline-derived CDR1 and CDR2 are MNHNS and SASEGT. V was shortened by 4 bases and J by 2 bases, with 15 bases between the two germline ends. This CDR3 spans 16 amino acids. DNA of the CDR3: TGTGCCAGCAGTGTCGGACACTGGCGGGGCAATCAGCCCCAGCATTTT. This encodes CASSVGHWRGNQPQHF.